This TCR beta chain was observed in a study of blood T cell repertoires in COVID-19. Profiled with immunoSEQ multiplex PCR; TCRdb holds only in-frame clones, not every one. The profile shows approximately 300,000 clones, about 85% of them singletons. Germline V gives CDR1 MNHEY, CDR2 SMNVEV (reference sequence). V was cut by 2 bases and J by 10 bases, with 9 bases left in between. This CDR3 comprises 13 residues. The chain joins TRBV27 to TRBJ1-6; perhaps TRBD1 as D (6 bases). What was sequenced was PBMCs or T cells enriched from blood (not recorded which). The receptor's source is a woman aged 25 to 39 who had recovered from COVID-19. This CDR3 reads CASSLGGGSPLHF. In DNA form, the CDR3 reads TGTGCCAGCAGTTTAGGGGGGGGCTCACCCCTCCACTTT.